This T cell receptor (beta chain) originates from a study of blood T cell repertoires in COVID-19. Study information: Italy, Spain and the United States were the sources of the convalescent and acute COVID-19 samples. T cells, B-cell-depleted T cells, or PBMCs provided the cDNA or gDNA that served as material.

As concerns this clone: The junction and the germline gene differ at one end; a read error may be behind it.

The germline CDR1 and CDR2 sequences are MDHEN and SYDVKM. This CDR3 is built from 16 residues. Authors' processing steps: Amplification with reference gene primers provided the estimates of nucleated cell counts. The data were produced by immunoSEQ multiplex PCR, yet TCRdb's version contains in-frame clones alone and is incomplete. For V, J and clone size, that table is used; D and trimming come from the DNA. The sample includes under 80,000 clones, over 75% seen only once; the top ten take about a fifth. Material for sequencing was peripheral blood. The chain links TRBV28 to TRBJ2-2, with 8 bases aligning to TRBD1. The sequence derives from a man older than 75 with active or convalescent COVID-19. CDR3 coding DNA: TGTGCCAACAGTTTATTTCGGACAGGGCGTTCCGGGGAGCTGTTTTTT. This gives the protein CANSLFRTGRSGELFF.